The present T cell receptor (beta chain) was sequenced within a study of blood T cells in healthy people across ages. About the study: About one barcoded TCR beta cDNA was captured per two T cells. Study results and caveats: Comparison with aged donors showed that long-lived donors had more naive CD4+ cells and higher diversity.

A minimum of 5 micrograms of total RNA was extracted per sample. About this clonotype: Its specificity is not known.

It was with a sample-barcoded 5' primer and a J-beta primer mix that a second PCR of about 6 to 12 cycles was run. Each of the cDNA molecules was tagged by a template-switch adaptor with 12 random nucleotides. TCRdb used MiXCR to reprocess the 5' RACE reads, holding one entry per CDR3 protein. The table has about 1,400,000 distinct CDR3 sequences, approximately 63% seen once. The CDR3 consists of 14 residues. V lost 6 bases to trimming and J lost 5 bases; unmatched junction nucleotides: 9. Germline CDR1 and CDR2: ENHRY and SYGVKD. This chain connects TRBV10-3 to TRBJ2-5; TRBD2 matches 7 bases. The source of this sequence is a man aged 18-30 years in good health. Sequencing was done on a sample of blood. The CDR3 spells CAIRQSGTEETQYF. CDR3 in DNA: TGTGCCATCAGACAAAGCGGGACGGAGGAGACCCAGTACTTC.